This TCR beta chain was profiled in a study of blood T cell repertoires in COVID-19. As for the study in general: Italy, Spain and the United States were the sources of the convalescent and acute COVID-19 samples. Nucleic acid was either cDNA or gDNA, and it came from T cells, B-cell-depleted T cells, or PBMCs.

The CDR3 length is 15 residues. After removal of 5 bases from V and 2 bases from J, the junction contained 8 bases not matched to a gene. Germline lookup yields CDR1 MNHEY and CDR2 SMNVEV (reference sequence). In the original workflow: Amplified reference gene primers provided the basis for estimating nucleated cell counts. Sequencing used immunoSEQ multiplex PCR; TCRdb keeps in-frame clones, though not all of them. That table furnishes V, J and clone size, whereas the DNA furnished D and trimming. The sample shows some 230,000 clones, about 83% of them seen only once. Sequenced material: peripheral blood. The chain recombines TRBV27 with TRBJ1-2; 7 nucleotides line up with TRBD1. This TCR derives from a woman aged 50 to 60 with acute or convalescent COVID-19. The CDR3 protein is CASSPEPQGNYGYTF. The CDR3 DNA follows: TGTGCCAGCAGTCCCGAGCCACAGGGGAACTATGGCTACACCTTC.